This T cell receptor (beta chain) was sequenced in a study of blood T cell repertoires in COVID-19 (dated by TCRdb to 2018 to 2020). Turning to the overall study: Samples from collaborators originated in the United States, Italy and Spain and spanned both the acute and convalescent phases of COVID-19. The prospective study material was composed of cDNA or gDNA derived from T cells, B-cell-depleted T cells, or PBMCs. Subjects who had been exposed to COVID-19, were actively infected with it, or had recovered from it provided the deeply sampled blood TCRbeta repertoires that made up the dataset. The repertoires were released in a freely available public database intended as a resource for research on the immune response to SARS-CoV-2. The samples were drawn from the first 160 participants of the ongoing ImmuneRACE study and from more than 1,000 subjects provided by 6 global collaborators. A de-identified subject ID, COVID-19 status, age in years and sex were almost always included in the sample metadata. HLA class I and class II types, where available, came from metadata supplied by the sample provider rather than from assay-based typing. The investigation overall reported the following: The quantity of clinical and demographic metadata differed by source and by participant and was supplied without curation.

In Seattle, one collaborating source enrolled patients while the infection was active and tracked those patients longitudinally over the course of disease. Collaborating institutions collected whole blood in K2EDTA tubes following their own protocols. For TCRbeta analysis, collaborators shipped samples as frozen whole blood, isolated PBMCs, or DNA extracted from either of those sample types. TCRbeta CDR3 regions were amplified from genomic DNA by means of the immunoSEQ Assay, a bias-controlled multiplex PCR. In the authors' own workflow: The number of nucleated cells in each sample was estimated by amplification of reference gene primers within the assay. To quantify the absolute abundance of each unique TCRbeta CDR3 rearrangement, sequence reads were collapsed and filtered. For each sample, productive Simpson clonality was calculated by taking the square root of Simpson's diversity index across productive rearrangements. TCRdb stores this immuneACCESS table with in-frame sequences only. Part of the clones is absent; in the studies checked, under half of the shortfall reflects unresolved V genes, and no reason is known for the rest. V, J and clone size were drawn from that table, and D and trimming were deduced from the DNA. The table for this sample lists under 350,000 clones; about nine tenths of them were counted only once. Of the sample, about 2% is held by the ten largest clones.

Spanning cysteine to phenylalanine, the CDR3 consists of 15 amino acids. Of the read, only the CDR3 DNA is kept; its 45 bases are in frame from base 1. For CDR1 and CDR2, the germline V gene lists SGHRS and YFSETQ. Trimmed from V: 4 bases; trimmed from J: 7 bases; junction bases lacking a gene match: 8. A remark on this clone: Which antigen it targets is not known. No base qualities exist here, and no much larger clone lies one base off it.

The chain was built from TRBV5-1 and TRBJ1-6, with TRBD1 matching 7 junction bases. Sequencing was carried out using peripheral blood. This TCR came from a woman in her 30s with COVID-19, enrolled during active disease. The bases are TGCGCCAGCAGCCTTGACAGGGTAGTAAATTCACCCCTCCACTTT. This yields the protein CASSLDRVVNSPLHF.